This passage covers 32 T cell receptor beta chains from one sample sequenced in a study of cytomegalovirus exposure and HLA in healthy donors. The PCR was carried out with 60 Vbeta primers and 13 Jbeta primers. Assay: immunoSEQ multiplex PCR; the TCRdb copy retains only in-frame clones and omits some. The sample holds some 170,000 clones, 81% seen once. The sequenced sample consisted of PBMCs. All receptors derive from a woman in her fifties or sixties in good health and CMV-seronegative.

The chain uses TRBV6-6 and TRBJ2-7, with D hard to call. The germline V gene encodes CDR1 MNHNY and CDR2 SVGAGI (reference sequence). The CDR3 length is 12 residues. V was clipped by 4 bases and J by 3 bases, with 7 bases between them. DNA of the CDR3: TGTGCCAGCAGTTTACAGTTCTACGAGCAGTACTTC. This translates into CASSLQFYEQYF.

This clone was seen only once. The rearrangement links TRBV6-6 to TRBJ1-2; tentatively, D is TRBD1 (6 bases). Trimming pared 6 bases from V and 6 bases from J, leaving 11 bases between. CDR3 size: 12 residues. The germline V gene encodes CDR1 MNHNY and CDR2 SVGAGI (reference sequence). In DNA form, the CDR3 reads TGTGCCAGCAGCCTAGGGGGTAATGGCTACACCTTC. It translates to CASSLGGNGYTF.

The genes are TRBV11-3 and TRBJ2-3, with unresolved D. The CDR3 extends over 17 amino acids. Trimming removed 0 bases at V and 2 bases at J, with 15 bases between. Germline V lookup: CDR1 SGHNT, CDR2 YENEEA. CDR3 protein: CASSLDRVIFVTDTQYF. CDR3 coding DNA: TGTGCCAGCAGCTTAGATCGGGTTATTTTTGTCACAGATACGCAGTATTTT.

The V call is TRBV28, the J call TRBJ2-2; D ambiguous. Germline V gene sequence: CDR1 MDHEN, CDR2 SYDVKM. Trimming removed 6 bases from V and 4 bases from J, with 12 bases in between. The CDR3 is made up of 14 amino acids. The CDR3: CASSRVLSTGELFF. Written as DNA, the CDR3 is TGTGCCAGCAGCCGGGTCCTTTCCACCGGGGAGCTGTTTTTT. The full variable domain, with the rest looked up from reference TRBV28 and TRBJ2-2, is DVKVTQSSRYLVKRTGEKVFLECVQDMDHENMFWYRQDPGLGLRLIYFSYDVKMKEKGDIPEGYSVSREKKERFSLILESASTNQTSMYLCASSRVLSTGELFFGEGSRLTVL.

This clone was recorded once. The rearrangement uses TRBV7-9 and TRBJ1-6, with D maybe TRBD1 (5 bases). The CDR3 spans 13 residues. Germline CDR1 SEHNR, CDR2 FQNEAQ (reference sequence). The V end lost 10 bases, the J end lost 8 bases, and 15 bases lay between the germline ends. The chain's CDR3 is CATAPGGDSPLHF. CDR3 nucleotide sequence: TGTGCCACTGCCCCCGGGGGGGATTCACCCCTCCACTTT.

The chain uses TRBV7-2 and TRBJ2-3, with no clear D. Deletions cut 1 base from V and 6 bases from J, with 5 bases between. Germline V gene sequence: CDR1 SGHTA, CDR2 FQGNSA. The CDR3 loop spans 12 amino acids. CDR3 region: CASSLVRDTQYF. CDR3 DNA: TGTGCCAGCAGCTTAGTGCGGGATACGCAGTATTTT.

This clone was recorded once. The V and J genes are TRBV7-2 and TRBJ2-7; D unresolved. Trimming took 6 bases from V and 5 from J, leaving 20 bases between them. Germline V CDR1 and CDR2: SGHTA, FQGNSA. The CDR3 consists of 15 residues. CDR3 loop: CASSQGPGNSNEQYF. CDR3 nucleotide sequence: TGTGCCAGCAGTCAAGGTCCGGGTAATTCCAACGAGCAGTACTTC.

The V and J genes are TRBV7-8 and TRBJ2-1; the match to TRBD1 covers 7 bases. V trimming: 5 bases; J trimming: 13 bases; junction bases outside the gene matches: 8. The CDR3 has 12 residues. CDR1 is SGHVS, CDR2 FQNEAQ, per germline. The CDR3 here is CASSPERDRQFF. The CDR3 DNA is TGTGCCAGCAGCCCGGAGAGGGACAGACAGTTCTTC.

This sequence joins TRBV7-9 and TRBJ1-5; D is unclear. Trimming took off 5 bases at V and 0 bases at J, with 5 bases between the two ends. CDR3 length equals 13 residues. CDR1 and CDR2 (germline): SEHNR, FQNEAQ (reference sequence). The CDR3: CASSQISNQPQHF. In DNA form, the CDR3 reads TGTGCCAGCAGCCAAATTAGCAATCAGCCCCAGCATTTT.

This clone has a handful of counts. V gene TRBV2 combines with J gene TRBJ2-7; TRBD2 is a possible D gene (5 bases). The V end lost 6 bases, the J end lost 4 bases, and 13 bases lay between the germline ends. The CDR3 runs to 13 residues. Germline V gene lookup returns CDR1 SNHLY and CDR2 FYNNEI. This CDR3 reads CASSLLGGYEQYF. CDR3 sequence (DNA): TGTGCCAGCAGCCTACTAGGTGGGTACGAGCAGTACTTC.

The rearrangement links TRBV19 to TRBJ2-7, with TRBD1 identical over 10 bases. Per germline, CDR1 LNHDA and CDR2 SQIVND (reference sequence). The CDR3 consists of 13 residues. J lost 4 bases, V lost 6 bases, and 3 bases had no gene match. The CDR3 sequence: CASSWDRGYEQYF. In DNA, the CDR3 is TGTGCCAGTAGCTGGGACAGGGGTTACGAGCAGTACTTC.

The genes are TRBV5-1 and TRBJ1-2; D remains unclear. Trimming took 4 bases from V and 8 from J, leaving 12 bases between them. There are 12 residues in the CDR3. Germline V gene sequence: CDR1 SGHRS, CDR2 YFSETQ. The CDR3 spells CASSREKAGYTF. The CDR3 DNA reads TGCGCCAGCAGCAGGGAGAAGGCCGGCTACACCTTC.

CDR3 nucleotides: TGTGCCAGCAGCCAAGGACTAGCGGTTTCCTACGAGCAGTACTTC. Translating gives CASSQGLAVSYEQYF. The rearrangement links TRBV7-2 to TRBJ2-7; 10 positions match TRBD2. The junction had 5 bases not matched to a gene; V was cut back by 5 bases and J by 1 base. Germline V lookup: CDR1 SGHTA, CDR2 FQGNSA. The CDR3 consists of 15 residues. Full variable domain (remainder filled in from reference TRBV7-2 and TRBJ2-7): GAGVSQSPSNKVTEKGKDVELRCDPISGHTALYWYRQSLGQGLEFLIYFQGNSAPDKSGLPSDRFSAERTGGSVSTLTIQRTQQEDSAVYLCASSQGLAVSYEQYFGPGTRLTVT.

This clone was counted between two and nine times. The chain uses TRBV7-2 and TRBJ1-1, with D hard to call. Deletions cut 1 base from V and 4 bases from J, with 7 bases between. Germline lookup yields CDR1 SGHTA and CDR2 FQGNSA. This CDR3 is built from 13 residues. The CDR3 DNA follows: TGTGCCAGCAGCTTAGAAGGGAGCACTGAAGCTTTCTTT. Protein sequence: CASSLEGSTEAFF.

This clone has just a few counts. J is TRBJ2-7 and V is TRBV5-4; 7 bases line up with TRBD2. V was pared by 0 bases and J by 6 bases, with 6 bases of the junction left unmatched. This CDR3 has 14 residues. The V gene's germline CDR1 is SGHNT and CDR2 YYREEE (reference sequence). The CDR3 protein is CASSLGEGGREQYF. The CDR3, as DNA: TGTGCCAGCAGCTTGGGGGAGGGTGGGCGCGAGCAGTACTTC.

V gene TRBV21-1 combines with J gene TRBJ1-5; the listed D gene, TRBD1, was not tested against the DNA. TRBV21-1 is a listed pseudogene. This CDR3 is built from 16 residues. The CDR3 loop is CASVQEEQGANQPQHF. The DNA for the CDR3 is TGTGCCAGCGTTCAGGAGGAACAGGGGGCGAATCAGCCCCAGCATTTT.

The chain recombines TRBV4-3 with TRBJ2-3; possible D gene TRBD1, 6 bases. The CDR3 runs 17 residues. V was shortened by 0 bases and J by 0 bases, with 13 bases between the two germline ends. CDR1 and CDR2 from the germline V gene are LGHNA and YSLEER. The CDR3 sequence: CASSQEDSFTSTDTQYF. Here the CDR3 DNA reads TGCGCCAGCAGCCAAGAGGACAGCTTTACTAGCACAGATACGCAGTATTTT.

The rearrangement uses TRBV6-5 and TRBJ2-7; perhaps TRBD2 as D (6 bases). CDR1 is MNHEY and CDR2 is SVGAGI in the germline V gene. The length of the CDR3 is 13 residues. V lost 2 bases, J lost 5 bases, and 10 bases lay in between. CDR3 bases: TGTGCCAGCAGTTACCGGAAGCGGGACGAGCAGTACTTC. Residues: CASSYRKRDEQYF.

J is TRBJ2-1 and V is TRBV27, with unresolved D. CDR1 is MNHEY and CDR2 is SMNVEV in the germline V gene (reference sequence). Between the trimmed V and J ends, which lost 3 bases and 13 bases, there was a span of 16 bases. This CDR3 is built from 13 residues. The CDR3 is CASSLAGFRHQFF. The CDR3, as DNA: TGTGCCAGCAGTTTGGCCGGGTTCCGGCATCAGTTCTTC.

The chain joins TRBV2 to TRBJ2-1, with TRBD2 as a possible D gene (5 bases). Trimming removed 6 bases at V and 10 bases at J, with 10 bases between. CDR3 size: 11 residues. Germline V lookup: CDR1 SNHLY, CDR2 FYNNEI. The CDR3: CASSLAPEQFF. CDR3 nucleotide sequence: TGTGCCAGCAGCCTAGCACCCGAGCAGTTCTTC.

CDR3 bases: TGTGCCAGTAGTACAGGGGCGACTGAAGCTTTCTTT. It is translated as CASSTGATEAFF. This chain uses TRBV19 with TRBJ1-1; a weak D match, TRBD1 (6 bases). From germline, CDR1 is LNHDA and CDR2 SQIVND (reference sequence). The CDR3 is 12 residues long. V was pared by 4 bases and J by 5 bases, with 8 bases between.

V gene TRBV6-1 combines with J gene TRBJ2-7; D is unresolved. In germline, CDR1 is MNHNS, CDR2 SASEGT. V was clipped by 8 bases and J by 0 bases, with 14 bases between them. The CDR3 is made up of 14 amino acids. CDR3: CASDHQVGSYEQYF. Written as DNA, the CDR3 is TGTGCCAGCGACCACCAGGTCGGCTCCTACGAGCAGTACTTC.

The rearrangement uses TRBV19 and TRBJ1-6; D unclear. The CDR3 runs to 13 residues. V was clipped by 9 bases and J by 1 base, with 7 bases between them. Germline V gives CDR1 LNHDA, CDR2 SQIVND (reference sequence). CDR3 DNA sequence: TGTGCCAGCGCCCAGTCCTATAATTCACCCCTCCACTTT. It codes for CASAQSYNSPLHF.

The V call is TRBV7-9, the J call TRBJ1-4; 7 bases are a match to TRBD1. The germline CDR1 and CDR2 sequences are SEHNR and FQNEAQ (reference sequence). V dropped 5 bases and J dropped 0; count of bases not matched to a gene: 3. This CDR3 is 15 amino acids long. DNA for the CDR3: TGTGCCAGCAGCGAGGGACAGTCAACTAATGAAAAACTGTTTTTT. Its protein product is CASSEGQSTNEKLFF.

A word on this clone: The germline gene is not matched at one end of the junction; a read error may be the cause. The chain joins TRBV7-9 to TRBJ2-3; possibly TRBD2 for D (5 bases). The CDR3 consists of 16 residues. From germline, CDR1 is SEHNR and CDR2 FQNEAQ (reference sequence). The CDR3 nucleotides read TGTTCCAGCAGCTTAGCGCTGAGGGCGAGCACAGATACGCAGTATTTT. It specifies CSSSLALRASTDTQYF. Full variable domain (rest looked up from reference TRBV7-9 and TRBJ2-3): DTGVSQNPRHKITKRGQNVTFRCDPISEHNRLYWYRQTLGQGPEFLTYFQNEAQLEKSRLLSDRFSAERPKGSFSTLEIQRTEQGDSAMYLCSSSLALRASTDTQYFGPGTRLTVL.

The chain recombines TRBV10-2 with TRBJ1-1, with 7 bases that match TRBD1. The CDR3 covers 15 residues. J lost 5 bases, V lost 0 bases, and 6 bases had no gene match. CDR1 is WSHSY, CDR2 SAAADI, per germline. CDR3 sequence: CASSESTGFSTEAFF. In DNA form, the CDR3 reads TGCGCCAGCAGTGAGTCGACAGGGTTTTCGACTGAAGCTTTCTTT.

V usage is TRBV19 and J usage is TRBJ1-5; perhaps TRBD1 as D (6 bases). CDR1 and CDR2 from the germline V gene are LNHDA and SQIVND (reference sequence). This CDR3 region has 15 residues. Trimming took 5 bases from V and 4 from J, leaving 15 bases between them. CDR3 region: CASSQGPSGNQPQHF. The DNA of the CDR3 is TGTGCCAGTAGTCAGGGGCCGAGTGGAAATCAGCCCCAGCATTTT.

The V call is TRBV19, the J call TRBJ2-3; TRBD1 might be the D (6 bases). Germline assignment: CDR1 LNHDA and CDR2 SQIVND (reference sequence). The V and J ends lost 2 bases and 2 bases respectively, with 11 bases between them. This CDR3 has 15 residues. The CDR3 DNA follows: TGTGCCAGTAGTATACAGGGGACCTACACAGATACGCAGTATTTT. It translates to CASSIQGTYTDTQYF.

The chain employs TRBV27 and TRBJ2-3; 10 bases agree with TRBD2. Germline CDR1 MNHEY, CDR2 SMNVEV (reference sequence). The CDR3 runs to 17 residues. V lost 6 bases and J lost 4; bases outside the gene matches: 13. The CDR3 loop is CASRPPSLAGMADTQYF. For the CDR3, the DNA is TGTGCCAGCAGGCCTCCCTCACTAGCGGGAATGGCAGATACGCAGTATTTT.

This chain links TRBV6-1 with TRBJ1-2; 9 nucleotides align to TRBD1. The germline V gene encodes CDR1 MNHNS and CDR2 SASEGT. The CDR3 has 15 amino acids. V shed 4 bases and J 5 bases; nucleotides not matched to a gene: 8. CDR3 sequence: CASSALGQGGYGYTF. The CDR3 coding sequence is TGTGCCAGCAGTGCCCTGGGACAGGGAGGATATGGCTACACCTTC.

The chain joins TRBV7-8 to TRBJ2-1; 9 nucleotides align to TRBD1. Trimming took 3 bases from V and 9 from J; bases not matched to a gene: 3. Germline V gene lookup returns CDR1 SGHVS and CDR2 FQNEAQ. The CDR3 spans 13 residues. CDR3 bases: TGTGCCAGCAGCTTTACAGGGGGCGGTGAGCAGTTCTTC. Translated, it gives CASSFTGGGEQFF.

The chain is built from TRBV28 and TRBJ2-1; TRBD1 aligns across 8 bases. V trimming: 6 bases; J trimming: 5 bases; junction bases outside the gene matches: 6. The CDR3 consists of 14 residues. Germline V gene data show CDR1 as MDHEN and CDR2 as SYDVKM. The CDR3 region is CASRLDRAHNEQFF. The CDR3 DNA is TGTGCCAGCAGATTGGACAGGGCCCACAATGAGCAGTTCTTC.